The 16 T cell receptor beta chains in this list originate from one sample, sequenced in a study of blood T cell repertoires in COVID-19. The data were produced by immunoSEQ multiplex PCR, yet TCRdb's version contains in-frame clones alone and is incomplete. The repertoire holds about 99,000 clones, approximately 79% seen once, with around 18% in the top ten. Sequenced input: peripheral blood. Receptor source: a woman at least 80 years old with active or convalescent COVID-19.

The rearrangement joins TRBV5-6 to TRBJ2-1, with D tentatively TRBD2 (5 bases). The CDR3 totals 15 residues. Deletions cut 4 bases from V and 4 bases from J, with 15 bases between. Looked up from germline, CDR1 is SGHDT and CDR2 is YYEEEE. The CDR3 DNA is TGTGCCAGCAGCAAGAACGGACTCAGTTACAATGAGCAGTTCTTC. Protein: CASSKNGLSYNEQFF.

The chain uses TRBV28 and TRBJ2-1; 12 nucleotides line up with TRBD2. The CDR3 runs to 17 residues. CDR1 MDHEN and CDR2 SYDVKM come from the germline V gene. After removal of 5 bases from V and 2 bases from J, the junction contained 7 bases not matched to a gene. The CDR3 nucleotides read TGTGCCAGCAGTGGGACCGGGACTAGCGGGCCCTACAATGAGCAGTTCTTC. This encodes CASSGTGTSGPYNEQFF.

The chain links TRBV18 to TRBJ2-5; weak D call: TRBD1 (5 bases). Germline V gene sequence: CDR1 KGHSH, CDR2 LQKENI. V was cut by 2 bases and J by 4 bases, with 5 bases left in between. This CDR3 has 12 residues. The DNA of the CDR3 is TGTGCCAGCTCACCAGGGGCAGAGACCCAGTACTTC. It specifies CASSPGAETQYF.

The V and J genes are TRBV28 and TRBJ1-1; TRBD1 is a possible D gene (6 bases). CDR1 MDHEN and CDR2 SYDVKM come from the germline V gene. There are 16 residues in the CDR3. V was cut by 6 bases and J by 2 bases, with 19 bases left in between. The CDR3 loop is CASSPLRQASNTEAFF. CDR3 nucleotides: TGTGCCAGCAGCCCACTGAGACAGGCCTCAAACACTGAAGCTTTCTTT.

This clone has just a few counts. The CDR3 DNA is TGTGCCAGTAGTATCGGCATTAGCGGGAGTCCCTACGAGCAGTACTTC. Protein sequence: CASSIGISGSPYEQYF. The J gene is TRBJ2-7, the V gene TRBV19; 9 nucleotides agree with TRBD2. The CDR3 length is 16 residues. With 3 bases clipped from V and 2 bases from J, the junction kept 8 bases outside the gene matches. Germline V lookup: CDR1 LNHDA, CDR2 SQIVND (reference sequence).

The chain employs TRBV5-6 and TRBJ2-5; 10 nucleotides agree with TRBD2. Germline CDR1 and CDR2: SGHDT and YYEEEE. CDR3 length equals 17 residues. V dropped 4 bases and J dropped 5; count of bases not matched to a gene: 14. This CDR3 is CASSPGLAFRGWETQYF. DNA of the CDR3: TGTGCCAGCAGCCCGGGACTAGCGTTCCGAGGTTGGGAGACCCAGTACTTC.

The rearrangement joins TRBV7-9 to TRBJ1-1; 9 positions match TRBD1. Germline V lookup: CDR1 SEHNR, CDR2 FQNEAQ (reference sequence). V lost 5 bases to trimming and J lost 1 base; unmatched junction nucleotides: 11. This CDR3 comprises 17 residues. The CDR3: CASSVPGQGPTNTEAFF. The CDR3 DNA is TGTGCCAGCAGCGTCCCGGGACAGGGACCGACGAACACTGAAGCTTTCTTT.

The rearrangement uses TRBV3-1 (or the pseudogene TRBV3-2) and TRBJ1-6, with TRBD1 matching over 7 bases. J was trimmed by 11 bases and V by 8 bases; bases with no gene match: 9. Germline assignment: CDR1 LGHDT and CDR2 YNNKEL (reference sequence). CDR3 length equals 13 residues. The DNA of the CDR3 is TGTGCCAGCGCGGTCCAGGGGGGCACACCCCTCCACTTT. Translating it yields CASAVQGGTPLHF.

This clone was counted once. The chain couples TRBV5-1 to TRBJ2-5, with 7 bases matching TRBD1. Trimming removed 4 bases from V and 3 bases from J; junction bases left unmatched: 6. The CDR3 length is 14 residues. Germline V gene sequence: CDR1 SGHRS, CDR2 YFSETQ. The CDR3 protein is CASSHGTAEETQYF. As DNA, the CDR3 is TGCGCCAGCAGCCACGGGACAGCAGAAGAGACCCAGTACTTC.

In its sample, this clone was seen a few times. V gene TRBV2 combines with J gene TRBJ1-2; 7 bases agree with TRBD1. V lost 6 bases to trimming and J lost 6 bases; unmatched junction nucleotides: 7. This CDR3 spans 13 amino acids. Germline V gene lookup returns CDR1 SNHLY and CDR2 FYNNEI. In DNA form, the CDR3 reads TGTGCCAGCAGCCTGACAGGGAGAGATGGCTACACCTTC. It encodes CASSLTGRDGYTF.

As to this clone: The identical CDR3 is also encoded by other nucleotide sequences in the sample. The CDR3 coding sequence is TGTGCCAGCAGCTTAGGACAGTACTCTGGAAACACCATATATTTT. Translating gives CASSLGQYSGNTIYF. This rearrangement joins TRBV11-2 to TRBJ1-3; D may be TRBD1 (5 bases). V lost 1 base, J lost 0 bases, and 7 bases lay in between. This CDR3 contains 15 residues. CDR1 is SGHAT, CDR2 FQNNGV, per germline.

This chain connects TRBV5-1 to TRBJ2-7, with TRBD2 identical over 11 bases. The CDR3 sequence is 15 residues long. V shed 0 bases and J 7 bases; nucleotides not matched to a gene: 6. The germline CDR1 and CDR2 sequences are SGHRS and YFSETQ. For the CDR3, the DNA is TGCGCCAGCAGCTTGGTACTAGCGGGAGCGAAGGAGCAGTACTTC. It yields the protein CASSLVLAGAKEQYF.

The rearrangement joins TRBV6-2 or TRBV6-3 to TRBJ2-2; D is perhaps TRBD1 (6 bases). V shed 6 bases and J shed 3 bases, with 14 bases lying between them. Germline CDR1 reads MNHEY; CDR2 reads SVGEGT. The CDR3 length is 15 residues. The CDR3 DNA reads TGTGCCAGCAGCCCCGGGACACCGTACACCGGGGAGCTGTTTTTT. Translating it yields CASSPGTPYTGELFF.

This clone appeared once. CDR3 DNA: TGTGCCAGCACTCCGGGACAGAGAAATGAAAAACTGTTTTTT. This encodes CASTPGQRNEKLFF. J is TRBJ1-4 and V is TRBV27, with 7 bases identical to TRBD1. V was clipped by 7 bases and J by 5 bases; unmatched bases: 7. Germline V gene sequence: CDR1 MNHEY, CDR2 SMNVEV (reference sequence). The CDR3 totals 14 residues.

A few counts support this clone. The chain links TRBV5-6 to TRBJ1-2; tentative D call: TRBD1 (5 bases). The V end lost 4 bases, the J end lost 5 bases, and 15 bases lay between the germline ends. Germline V gives CDR1 SGHDT, CDR2 YYEEEE. The CDR3 loop spans 14 amino acids. CDR3 sequence reads: CASSPLDSPYGYTF. The CDR3 DNA reads TGTGCCAGCAGCCCACTCGACAGCCCTTATGGCTACACCTTC. The whole variable domain, remainder taken from reference TRBV5-6 and TRBJ1-2, is DAGVTQSPTHLIKTRGQQVTLRCSPKSGHDTVSWYQQALGQGPQFIFQYYEEEERQRGNFPDRFSGHQFPNYSSELNVNALLLGDSALYLCASSPLDSPYGYTFGSGTRLTVV.

The V gene is TRBV7-8, the J gene TRBJ1-1; 7 nucleotides agree with TRBD1. Losses at the gene ends were 5 bases for V and 2 bases for J; bases not matched to a gene: 8. Per the germline V gene, CDR1 is SGHVS and CDR2 is FQNEAQ. This CDR3 is built from 15 residues. The CDR3: CASSKPGQTNTEAFF. CDR3 DNA: TGTGCCAGCAGCAAACCGGGACAGACAAACACTGAAGCTTTCTTT.